A single sample is the source of the 10 T cell receptor beta chains below, sequenced in a study of T-cell reconstitution after alpha-beta-depleted transplantation in children (TCRdb year 2016). Libraries were built with PCR. TCRdb lists the instrument as Illumina HiSeq 2500. TCR libraries were prepared with molecular barcoding, using unique molecular identifiers to normalize TCRbeta repertoire quantification. TCRdb reprocessing: public reads trimmed at Q25 with fastp, clones called with MiXCR, in-frame beta chains kept. Every CDR3 protein is listed once, alongside the most common genes and DNA of its rows. The sample table contains some 310,000 distinct CDR3 sequences; only one count was recorded for around 25% of them. The top ten constitute over 9.5% of the sample. The sample's treatment or condition label, in plain terms: allogeneic hematopoietic cell transplantation with graft depleted of TCRalphabeta T cells and CD19 B cells.

Sequenced here: PBMCs, mostly from graft donor cells, sampled 180 days after TCRalphabeta/CD19-depleted stem cell transplant. All receptors derive from a male patient younger than 18 who had a stem cell transplant for acute lymphoblastic leukemia, so the T cells may come from the graft donor.

Ten or more counts support this clonotype. The chain links TRBV12-3 or TRBV12-4 to TRBJ1-1; D unresolved. Deletions cut 5 bases from V and 7 bases from J, with 14 bases between. The CDR3 runs to 13 residues. DNA of the CDR3: TGTGCCAGCAGTCGGACCGTACGGGGTGAAGCTTTCTTT. As protein: CASSRTVRGEAFF.

This clonotype was found a few times. This sequence joins TRBV7-9 and TRBJ2-5, with TRBD1 as a possible D gene (6 bases). Germline V lookup: CDR1 SEHNR, CDR2 FQNEAQ (reference sequence). CDR3 length: 16 amino acids. The germline V and J ends were trimmed by 5 bases and 4 bases, with 20 bases remaining between them. CDR3 in amino acids: CASSHQLGAKAETQYF. In DNA form, the CDR3 reads TGTGCCAGCAGCCACCAATTGGGGGCGAAGGCAGAGACCCAGTACTTC. Combining the CDR3 with reference TRBV7-9 and TRBJ2-5 gives the whole variable domain DTGVSQNPRHKITKRGQNVTFRCDPISEHNRLYWYRQTLGQGPEFLTYFQNEAQLEKSRLLSDRFSAERPKGSFSTLEIQRTEQGDSAMYLCASSHQLGAKAETQYFGPGTRLLVL.

This chain joins TRBV7-9 and TRBJ2-1, with 9 bases fitting TRBD2. The germline gives CDR1 SEHNR, CDR2 FQNEAQ (reference sequence). This CDR3 comprises 16 residues. The V gene end was trimmed by 4 bases and the J gene end by 4 bases; junction bases not matched to a gene: 8. CDR3 amino acids: CASSSQTSGAYNEQFF. CDR3 bases: TGTGCCAGCAGCTCCCAGACTAGCGGAGCGTACAATGAGCAGTTCTTC.

This clonotype was counted between two and nine times. The chain carries TRBV3-1 and TRBJ1-6, with a tentative D call TRBD1 (5 bases). With 4 bases removed from V and 2 bases from J, the gap between germline ends came to 12 bases. This CDR3 is 16 amino acids long. Per the germline V gene, CDR1 is LGHDT and CDR2 is YNNKEL (reference sequence). CDR3 protein: CASSPTDSPYNSPLHF. The CDR3 DNA is TGTGCCAGCAGCCCGACTGACAGCCCCTATAATTCACCCCTCCACTTT.

Written as DNA, the CDR3 is TGCAGTGCTATATCTCCAGGGCTAGCGGGAGGGCCGGACAATGAGCAGTTCTTC. Protein product: CSAISPGLAGGPDNEQFF. The chain carries TRBV20-1 and TRBJ2-1, with TRBD2 matching 12 bases. CDR3 length: 18 residues. V lost 4 bases to trimming and J lost 5 bases; unmatched junction nucleotides: 15. CDR1 is DFQATT, CDR2 SNEGSKA, per germline (reference sequence).

The sample holds a few counts of this clonotype. The genes are TRBV6-5 and TRBJ1-1; D gene uncertain. Trimming left V 1 base short and J 0 bases short, with 6 bases between. From germline, CDR1 is MNHEY and CDR2 SVGAGI. The CDR3 covers 14 residues. The CDR3 here is CASSYLGLNTEAFF. The CDR3 DNA reads as TGTGCCAGCAGTTACTTGGGCTTGAACACTGAAGCTTTCTTT.

This clonotype was detected a few times. The chain carries TRBV19 and TRBJ2-2, with 11 bases that match TRBD2. This CDR3 region has 14 residues. CDR1 LNHDA and CDR2 SQIVND come from the germline V gene (reference sequence). With V trimmed by 8 bases and J by 4 bases, 3 bases remained unmatched. The CDR3 here is CASGGLAATGELFF. The CDR3 DNA reads as TGTGCCAGTGGGGGACTAGCGGCCACCGGGGAGCTGTTTTTT.

J is TRBJ2-7 and V is TRBV29-1; D unclear. Germline CDR1 SQVTM, CDR2 ANQGSEA. Trimming took off 4 bases at V and 4 bases at J, with 14 bases between the two ends. CDR3 size: 13 residues. CDR3: CSVVLGYRYEQYF. CDR3 sequence (DNA): TGCAGCGTTGTACTGGGGTATCGATACGAGCAGTACTTC.

V usage is TRBV24-1 and J usage is TRBJ2-5; 7 nucleotides align to TRBD1. CDR1 is KGHDR and CDR2 is SFDVKD in the germline V gene. J lost 5 bases, V lost 0 bases, and 8 bases had no gene match. CDR3 length: 16 residues. In DNA form, the CDR3 reads TGTGCCACCAGTGATTTGCGACAGGGAACGTTGGAGACCCAGTACTTC. This gives the protein CATSDLRQGTLETQYF.

The sample holds many counts of this clonotype. The chain has TRBV12-3 or TRBV12-4 and TRBJ2-7, with 7 nucleotides matching TRBD1. This CDR3 has 15 residues. Trimming took 4 bases from V and 4 from J; bases not matched to a gene: 10. CDR3 protein: CASSSRQGNRYEQYF. CDR3 nucleotides: TGTGCCAGCAGTTCTAGACAGGGTAATCGGTACGAGCAGTACTTC.